Listed below are T cell receptor beta chains from one sample, sequenced in a study of blood T cell repertoires in COVID-19. TCRdb's table, derived via immunoSEQ multiplex PCR, lists solely in-frame clones and lacks some. The sample carries some 350,000 clones, about 90% recorded once. Sample: peripheral blood. These receptors originate from a man aged 18 to 29 with active or convalescent COVID-19. Both conserved end residues are part of each CDR3. Clone size is not always given. Where it is, it says once, few, many or a class for expanded clones.

abundance,v_gene,CDR3aa
once,TRBV29-1,CSVLRDREDEQYF
.,TRBV19,CASSSGTVLIYEQYF
.,TRBV4-2,CASSQEVLSYNEQFF
.,TRBV9,CASSVGAENSNQPQHF
.,TRBV5-1,CASSPLGGVINEKLFF
.,TRBV27,CASSLGTQETQYF
.,TRBV7-2,CASSLALWASGAQETQYF
.,TRBV4-3,CASSQDLQKGDIQYF
.,TRBV5-6,CASSYPSGDSYNEQFF
.,TRBV11-1,CASSFSGGSGTQYF
.,TRBV4-1,CASSIVTYLYNEQFF
once,TRBV14,CASSQTTGPGELFF
.,TRBV24-1,CATSTGLGNEQFF
once,TRBV27,CASSPSLGGETQYF
.,TRBV9,CASSVEPGSSYNSPLHF
few,TRBV27,CASSSAGGKSYEQYF
.,TRBV6-5,CASSYSDRANEQFF
.,TRBV6-5,CASSSTFTSDEQFF
.,TRBV5-1,CASKTGTYNEQFF
.,TRBV10-2,CASTWGTGAMNTEAFF
.,TRBV9,CASSPVGRASDTQYF
.,TRBV4-1,CASSQAATGMNTEAFF
.,TRBV7-6,CASSDGSYNEQFF
.,TRBV7-9,CASSLGVVSSYEQYF
.,TRBV27,CASSFSSDQPQHF
once,TRBV3-1/TRBV3-2,CASSQDSPLAGAYEQYF
.,TRBV4-3,CASSQLAGGQETQYF
.,TRBV24-1,CATSEPYGRGEKLFF
.,TRBV11-2,CASSFAGREQYF
.,TRBV7-2,CASSWSRQGELFF
.,TRBV14,CASSLRDSYGYTF
.,TRBV29-1,CSVVGLAGTDTQYF
.,TRBV7-2,CASSLGTGKRGEQYF